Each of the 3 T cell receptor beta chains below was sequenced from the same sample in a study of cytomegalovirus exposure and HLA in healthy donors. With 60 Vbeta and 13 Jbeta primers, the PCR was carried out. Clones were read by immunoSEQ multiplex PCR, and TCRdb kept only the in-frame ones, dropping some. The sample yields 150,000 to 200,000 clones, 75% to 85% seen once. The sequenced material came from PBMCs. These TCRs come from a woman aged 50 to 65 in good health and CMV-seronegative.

This CDR3 is CASSLGSGAYYNEQFF. The DNA of the CDR3 is TGTGCCAGCAGCTTGGGTAGCGGGGCCTACTACAATGAGCAGTTCTTC. The chain is built from TRBV11-2 and TRBJ2-1; 8 positions agree with TRBD2. J gave up 3 bases and V 3 bases, and 7 bases lay outside the gene matches. The CDR3 has 16 residues. Germline V gene lookup returns CDR1 SGHAT and CDR2 FQNNGV.

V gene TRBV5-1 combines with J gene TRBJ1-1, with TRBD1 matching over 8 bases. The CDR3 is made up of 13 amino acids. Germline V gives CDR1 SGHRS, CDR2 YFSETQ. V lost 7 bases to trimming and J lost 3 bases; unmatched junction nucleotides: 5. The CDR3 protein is CASRTGRDTEAFF. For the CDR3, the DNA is TGCGCCAGCCGGACAGGGAGGGACACTGAAGCTTTCTTT.

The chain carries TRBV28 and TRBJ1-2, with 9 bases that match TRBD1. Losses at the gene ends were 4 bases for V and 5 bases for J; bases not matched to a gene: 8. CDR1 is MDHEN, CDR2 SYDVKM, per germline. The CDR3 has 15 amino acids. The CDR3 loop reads CASSSRTGDFYGYTF. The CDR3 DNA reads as TGTGCCAGCAGTTCCCGGACAGGGGATTTTTATGGCTACACCTTC.